The clone carrying this T cell receptor beta chain was seen just once. Its antigen is as yet unknown. The data originate from a study of Ad26.COV2.S vaccination and SARS-CoV-2 variants. Study at large: The study gave Ad26.COV2.S intramuscularly, once or twice 56 days apart. Overall study findings and caveats: Those who received vaccine or placebo ended up with similar non-spike TCR breadth. Substantial breadth was reported for post-vaccination spike-specific CD8+ and CD4+ T cells.

As for treatment: roughly 18 received Ad26.COV2.S at low or high dose, single or two shots; several received placebo; per-sample allocation not given. Vaccine and placebo recipients were sampled on day 63 after the first injection. Trimming cost V 9 bases and J 0 bases, with 15 bases left between them. This CDR3 has 15 residues. In germline, CDR1 is MNHEY, CDR2 SVGAGI. Generated by immunoSEQ multiplex PCR, the TCRdb table keeps only in-frame clones and is missing some. The sample shows about 680,000 clones, 89% of them seen only once. The chain links TRBV6-5 to TRBJ1-3; a weak D match, TRBD1 (6 bases). Sequencing used peripheral blood, obtained in a trial of Ad26.COV2.S vaccine versus placebo. The TCR sequence derives from a person between 18 and 59 years old who received the Ad26.COV2.S COVID-19 vaccine or a placebo. The DNA for the CDR3 is TGTGCCAGTACGGACAGTAACTTCTCTGGAAACACCATATATTTT. Translation gives CASTDSNFSGNTIYF.